Only a few counts were recorded for the clone carrying this T cell receptor (beta chain). These data originate in a study of cytomegalovirus exposure and HLA in healthy donors. Both 60 Vbeta primers and 13 Jbeta primers went into the PCR. Repertoires were generated with immunoSEQ multiplex PCR, while TCRdb's copy carries only in-frame clones and drops some. The sample lists some 180,000 clones, roughly 9.5% occurring once. This clonotype was sampled from a woman in her twenties or thirties in good health and CMV-seropositive. The sample taken for sequencing was PBMCs.

The CDR3 loop reads CATNSGRAGGELFF. CDR3 DNA sequence: TGTGCCACTAATAGCGGGAGGGCCGGGGGGGAGCTGTTTTTT. The chain couples TRBV19 to TRBJ2-2, with TRBD2 matching 11 bases. The trim removed 10 bases at V and 8 bases at J, leaving 9 bases unmatched. Germline CDR1 reads LNHDA; CDR2 reads SQIVND (reference sequence). The CDR3 totals 14 residues.